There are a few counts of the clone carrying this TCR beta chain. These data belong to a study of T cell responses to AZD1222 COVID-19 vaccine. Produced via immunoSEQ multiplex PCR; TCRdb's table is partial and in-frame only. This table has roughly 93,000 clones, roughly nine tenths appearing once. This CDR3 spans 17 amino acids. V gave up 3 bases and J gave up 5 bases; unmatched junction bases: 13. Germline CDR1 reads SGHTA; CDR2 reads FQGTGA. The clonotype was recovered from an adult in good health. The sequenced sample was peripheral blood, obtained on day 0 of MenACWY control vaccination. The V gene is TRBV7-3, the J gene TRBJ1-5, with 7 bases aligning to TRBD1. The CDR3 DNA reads TGTGCCAGCAGCTTGACCCAGGGGGGATGCTTCGATCAGCCCCAGCATTTT. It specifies CASSLTQGGCFDQPQHF.